These T cell receptor beta chains were read from a single sample in a study of CD8 T cells in ankylosing spondylitis. TCRdb re-derived calls from the 5' RACE reads in MiXCR, one entry per CDR3 protein. The table lists tens of thousands of distinct CDR3 sequences, 6.2% of them singletons. Specimen: synovial fluid, either unsorted or a sorted T cell fraction (not recorded which). These receptors were collected from a male donor with ankylosing spondylitis. CDR3s include the opening cysteine and the closing phenylalanine or tryptophan. The D gene is left open where the match is weak. Not all rows give a size; the values are once, few, many and, for expanded clones, a class.

>TRBJ2-4|many|TRBV5-1|TRBD1
CASRIQGGNIQYF
TGCGCCAGCAGAATACAGGGGGGAAACATTCAGTACTTC
>TRBJ1-6|many|TRBV7-9|.
CASSQGYSNSPLHF
TGTGCCAGCAGCCAAGGGTATAGCAATTCACCCCTCCACTTT
>TRBJ2-2|.|TRBV28|TRBD1
CASSLVRGQGLLFF
TGTGCCAGCAGTTTAGTTCGGGGACAGGGTCTACTGTTTTTT
>TRBJ1-2|many|TRBV4-3|.
CASSLNKGRNFERYTF
TGCGCCAGCAGCCTAAACAAAGGGCGAAACTTTGAACGCTACACCTTC
>TRBJ2-5|medium-sized|TRBV12-3/TRBV12-4|.
CASSLSYQETQYF
TGTGCCAGCAGTTTATCATACCAAGAGACCCAGTACTTC
>TRBJ2-1|many|TRBV29-1|TRBD1
CSVAPGQGIFNEQFF
TGCAGCGTCGCTCCGGGACAGGGGATTTTCAATGAGCAGTTCTTC
>TRBJ2-1|.|TRBV10-3|.
CAITDSNPSYNEQFF
TGTGCCATCACAGACAGTAACCCGTCCTACAATGAGCAGTTCTTC
>TRBJ2-3|many|TRBV6-4|.
CASSWTGGDTQYF
TGTGCCAGCAGTTGGACTGGGGGAGATACGCAGTATTTT
>TRBJ2-5|.|TRBV5-6|TRBD2
CASSFGIAGALGTQYF
TGTGCCAGCAGCTTCGGTATAGCGGGAGCTTTGGGGACCCAGTACTTC
>TRBJ2-1|.|TRBV7-7|.
CASSTGLGGEQFF
TGTGCCAGCAGCACCGGACTAGGGGGTGAGCAGTTCTTC
>TRBJ2-6|.|TRBV11-3|.
CASSLDSTATGANVLTF
TGTGCCAGCAGCTTAGACAGCACTGCCACCGGGGCCAACGTCCTGACTTTC
>TRBJ2-7|many|TRBV7-2|.
CASSQLGYEQYF
TGTGCCAGCAGCCAACTAGGCTACGAGCAGTACTTC
>TRBJ2-1|few|TRBV20-1|.
CSAPHRSGLIEQFF
TGCAGTGCCCCGCATAGGAGCGGGTTGATTGAGCAGTTCTTC
>TRBJ1-6|many|TRBV12-3/TRBV12-4|.
CASSFGVSYNSPLHF
TGTGCCAGCAGTTTCGGGGTCTCCTATAATTCACCCCTCCACTTT
>TRBJ2-2|many|TRBV7-6|.
CASSLFSANTGELFF
TGTGCCAGCAGCTTATTCTCGGCGAACACCGGGGAGCTGTTTTTT
>TRBJ2-5|.|TRBV7-9|TRBD1
CASSLGGQGGQETQYF
TGTGCCAGCAGCTTAGGCGGACAGGGGGGTCAGGAGACCCAGTACTTC
>TRBJ1-5|.|TRBV6-2/TRBV6-3|TRBD1
CASSRRDRGHNQPQHF
TGTGCCAGTAGTCGCCGGGACAGGGGGCATAATCAGCCCCAGCATTTT
>TRBJ2-1|few|TRBV6-1|.
CASSEGSTHEQFF
TGTGCCAGCAGTGAAGGTAGCACCCATGAGCAGTTCTTC
>TRBJ2-3|many|TRBV28|TRBD2
CASSLASGRAEADTQYF
TGTGCCAGCAGTTTGGCTAGCGGGAGGGCCGAGGCAGATACGCAGTATTTT
>TRBJ2-5|few|TRBV5-4|TRBD2
CASSLGAGGRETQYF
TGTGCCAGCAGCTTGGGAGCGGGAGGAAGAGAGACCCAGTACTTC
>TRBJ2-1|.|TRBV4-2|TRBD2
CASSLEPGTSGSNEQFF
TGTGCCAGCAGCCTAGAACCCGGGACTAGCGGGAGCAATGAGCAGTTCTTC
>TRBJ1-5|.|TRBV3-1|.
CASSQDVHQPQHF
TGTGCCAGCAGCCAAGATGTTCATCAGCCCCAGCATTTT
>TRBJ1-6|few|TRBV27|.
CASSSGTVNSPLHF
TGTGCCAGCAGTTCTGGTACAGTTAATTCACCCCTCCACTTT
>TRBJ1-1|few|TRBV18|.
CASSRSSGAEAFF
TGTGCCAGCTCAAGGAGCTCGGGCGCTGAAGCTTTCTTT
>TRBJ2-6|few|TRBV10-3|TRBD1
CAISESSTGQGLPGANVLTF
TGTGCCATCAGTGAGTCGTCTACGGGACAGGGTCTGCCTGGGGCCAACGTCCTGACTTTC
>TRBJ2-2|few|TRBV19|.
CASHRTVPNTGELFF
TGTGCCAGCCACAGAACTGTCCCGAACACCGGGGAGCTGTTTTTT
>TRBJ2-7|many|TRBV4-3|.
CASSQDAGRGDRSYEQYF
TGCGCCAGCAGCCAAGATGCCGGTAGAGGCGACCGCTCCTACGAGCAGTACTTC
>TRBJ1-6|.|TRBV12-3/TRBV12-4|.
CASSYLRGARNSPLHF
TGTGCCAGCAGTTACTTGCGGGGGGCGAGGAATTCACCCCTCCACTTT
>TRBJ2-3|medium-sized|TRBV7-2|.
CASSLVGTPGADTQYF
TGTGCCAGCAGCTTAGTTGGGACCCCTGGCGCAGATACGCAGTATTTT
>TRBJ1-1|few|TRBV3-1|.
CASSLAGYAFF
TGTGCCAGCAGCCTCGCGGGGTACGCTTTCTTT
>TRBJ1-2|many|TRBV12-3/TRBV12-4|.
CASSLLDGYTF
TGTGCCAGCAGTTTATTGGATGGCTACACCTTC
>TRBJ2-7|many|TRBV18|TRBD2
CASSPSGTTYYEQYF
TGTGCCAGCTCACCGTCCGGGACTACGTACTACGAGCAGTACTTC
>TRBJ1-2|few|TRBV7-3|.
CASSLSPDSYGYTF
TGTGCCAGCAGCTTATCGCCGGACTCCTATGGCTACACCTTC
>TRBJ2-7|many|TRBV20-1|TRBD2
CSARRLAGLSYEQYF
TGCAGTGCTAGACGACTAGCGGGGCTCTCCTACGAGCAGTACTTC
>TRBJ1-6|few|TRBV4-1|.
CASSQEIGGRTYNSPLHF
TGCGCCAGCAGCCAAGAAATCGGGGGTAGGACCTATAATTCACCCCTCCACTTT
>TRBJ1-1|few|TRBV5-1|.
CASLNQGGTEAFF
TGCGCCAGCCTAAATCAGGGTGGCACTGAAGCTTTCTTT
>TRBJ1-2|.|TRBV5-1|TRBD1
CASSFRDRADGYTF
TGCGCCAGCAGCTTCCGGGACAGGGCTGATGGCTACACCTTC
>TRBJ2-3|many|TRBV18|TRBD2
CASSSSGSGGTDTQYF
TGTGCCAGCTCAAGCAGCGGGAGTGGGGGCACAGATACGCAGTATTTT
>TRBJ1-1|few|TRBV20-1|.
CSATDRGYEAFF
TGCAGTGCCACGGACCGCGGCTACGAAGCTTTCTTT
>TRBJ2-3|few|TRBV7-9|.
CASSGADTQYF
TGTGCCAGCAGTGGGGCAGATACGCAGTATTTT
>TRBJ2-3|many|TRBV4-3|.
CASSQDTRDPGTDTQYF
TGCGCCAGCAGCCAAGATACCCGGGACCCTGGGACAGATACGCAGTATTTT
>TRBJ2-2|.|TRBV5-1|.
CASGPVRSNTGELFF
TGCGCCAGCGGTCCCGTAAGATCGAACACCGGGGAGCTGTTTTTT
>TRBJ1-2|many|TRBV7-2|.
CASSWGAGIYGYTF
TGTGCCAGCAGCTGGGGGGCAGGGATCTATGGCTACACCTTC
>TRBJ2-1|many|TRBV24-1|.
CATSDFGQGLYNEQFF
TGTGCCACCAGTGATTTCGGACAAGGGTTATACAATGAGCAGTTCTTC
>TRBJ1-1|many|TRBV5-1|TRBD1
CASSLEGAPTEAFF
TGCGCCAGCAGCTTGGAGGGGGCGCCCACTGAAGCTTTCTTT
>TRBJ1-6|many|TRBV12-3/TRBV12-4|.
CASRPDFGSPLHF
TGTGCCAGCAGGCCGGATTTCGGCTCACCCCTCCACTTT
>TRBJ2-2|many|TRBV19|TRBD1
CASRTTGENTGELFF
TGTGCCAGTAGGACCACAGGGGAGAACACCGGGGAGCTGTTTTTT
>TRBJ2-4|many|TRBV12-3/TRBV12-4|.
CASSLGFVGGVRNIQYF
TGTGCCAGCAGTTTAGGGTTTGTGGGGGGAGTACGTAACATTCAGTACTTC
>TRBJ1-1|.|TRBV29-1|.
CSVVERTAKTEAFF
TGCAGCGTGGTTGAGAGGACAGCGAAAACTGAAGCTTTCTTT
>TRBJ2-7|many|TRBV4-3|.
CASSLGHSSYEQYF
TGCGCCAGCAGCCTGGGACACAGCTCCTACGAGCAGTACTTC
>TRBJ2-1|many|TRBV28|TRBD1
CASSLGGTGTWNEQFF
TGTGCCAGCAGTTTAGGTGGGACAGGGACATGGAATGAGCAGTTCTTC
>TRBJ2-2|few|TRBV9|.
CASSVALIGELFF
TGTGCCAGCAGCGTAGCACTTATCGGGGAGCTGTTTTTT
>TRBJ1-4|many|TRBV7-3|.
CASSSGKDEKLFF
TGTGCCAGCAGCTCAGGGAAGGATGAAAAACTGTTTTTT
>TRBJ1-4|many|TRBV4-2|.
CASSLLRGIDEKLFF
TGTGCCAGCAGCCTCCTGCGGGGAATCGATGAAAAACTGTTTTTT
>TRBJ2-7|once|TRBV18|TRBD1
CASSPDRGLYEQYF
TGTGCCAGCTCACCAGACAGGGGGCTGTACGAGCAGTACTTC